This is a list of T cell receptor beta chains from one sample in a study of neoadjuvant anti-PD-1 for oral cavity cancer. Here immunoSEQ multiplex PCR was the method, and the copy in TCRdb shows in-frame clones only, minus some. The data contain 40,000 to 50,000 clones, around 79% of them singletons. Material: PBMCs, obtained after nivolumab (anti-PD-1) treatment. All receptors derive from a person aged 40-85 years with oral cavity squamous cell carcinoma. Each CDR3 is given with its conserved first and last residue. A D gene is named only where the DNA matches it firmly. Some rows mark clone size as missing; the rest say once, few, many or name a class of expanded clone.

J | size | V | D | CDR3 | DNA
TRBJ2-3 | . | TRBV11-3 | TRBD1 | CASSISGTGTDTQYF | TGTGCCAGCAGCATCTCCGGGACAGGGACAGATACGCAGTATTTT
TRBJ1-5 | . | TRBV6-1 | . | CASLGRAGNQPQHF | TGTGCCAGCCTGGGACGGGCGGGCAATCAGCCCCAGCATTTT
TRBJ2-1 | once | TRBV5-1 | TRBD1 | CASSRGGRDNEQFF | TGCGCCAGCAGCAGAGGGGGCCGAGACAATGAGCAGTTCTTC
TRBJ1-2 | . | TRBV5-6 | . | CASSTPEWGGGGYTF | TGTGCCAGCAGCACCCCCGAGTGGGGGGGAGGAGGCTACACCTTC
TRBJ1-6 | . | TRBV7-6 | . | CASSIDLGSPLHF | TGTGCCAGCAGTATAGACTTAGGTTCACCCCTCCACTTT
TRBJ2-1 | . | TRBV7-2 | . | CASSSQRYNEQFF | TGTGCCAGCAGTTCGCAGCGGTACAATGAGCAGTTCTTC
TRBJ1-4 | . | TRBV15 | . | CATSRSGDTNEKLFF | TGTGCCACCAGCAGATCAGGGGACACTAATGAAAAACTGTTTTTT
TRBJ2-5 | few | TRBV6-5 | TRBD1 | CASREDRSLKETQYF | TGTGCCAGCAGAGAGGACAGGAGCCTTAAAGAGACCCAGTACTTC
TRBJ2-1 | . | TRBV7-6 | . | CASSLVNNEQFF | TGTGCCAGCAGCTTAGTCAACAATGAGCAGTTCTTC
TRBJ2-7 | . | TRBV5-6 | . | CASSLDRVSYEQYF | TGTGCCAGCAGCTTGGACCGGGTGTCCTACGAGCAGTACTTC
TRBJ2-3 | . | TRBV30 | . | CAWSVFSTDTQYF | TGTGCCTGGAGCGTCTTTTCCACAGATACGCAGTATTTT
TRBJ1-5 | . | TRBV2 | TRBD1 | CASSEAAGGWGQPQHF | TGTGCCAGCAGTGAAGCTGCAGGGGGCTGGGGTCAGCCCCAGCATTTT
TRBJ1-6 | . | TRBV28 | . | CASSLGRETYNSPLHF | TGTGCCAGCAGTCTCGGTCGCGAGACCTATAATTCACCCCTCCACTTT
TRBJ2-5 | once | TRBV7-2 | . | CASSSDRKETQYF | TGTGCCAGCAGCTCGGACAGAAAAGAGACCCAGTACTTC
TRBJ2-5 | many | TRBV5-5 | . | CASILALQETQYF | TGTGCCAGCATCCTAGCCCTCCAAGAGACCCAGTACTTC
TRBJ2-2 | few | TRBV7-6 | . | CASSPRNTGELFF | TGTGCCAGCAGCCCTCGAAACACCGGGGAGCTGTTTTTT
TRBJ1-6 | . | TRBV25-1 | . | CASSEADGNSYNSPLHF | TGTGCCAGCAGTGAAGCGGACGGGAACTCCTATAATTCACCCCTCCACTTT
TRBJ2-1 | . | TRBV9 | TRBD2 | CASSPSVGGGLNNEQFF | TGTGCCAGCAGCCCCTCAGTGGGGGGGGGACTTAACAATGAGCAGTTCTTC
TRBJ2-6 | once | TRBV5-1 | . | CASSSDSSGANVLTF | TGCGCCAGCAGCTCTGACAGCTCTGGGGCCAACGTCCTGACTTTC
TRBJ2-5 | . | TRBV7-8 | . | CASSLARPNPETQYF | TGTGCCAGCAGCTTAGCGCGGCCGAACCCAGAGACCCAGTACTTC
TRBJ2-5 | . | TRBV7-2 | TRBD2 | CASSQQGTSGSQETQYF | TGTGCCAGCAGCCAGCAAGGGACTAGCGGGAGCCAAGAGACCCAGTACTTC
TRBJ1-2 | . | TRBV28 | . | CASSSRQYGYTF | TGTGCCAGCAGTTCCAGACAGTATGGCTACACCTTC
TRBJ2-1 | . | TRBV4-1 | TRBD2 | CASSLEGGSAVNEQFF | TGCGCCAGCAGCCTCGAGGGAGGGAGCGCGGTCAATGAGCAGTTCTTC
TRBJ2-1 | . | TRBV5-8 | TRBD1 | CASSLYRTGVNEQFF | TGTGCCAGCAGCTTGTACCGAACAGGGGTCAATGAGCAGTTCTTC
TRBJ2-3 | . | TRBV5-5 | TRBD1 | CASSPDRFPDTQYF | TGTGCCAGCAGCCCGGACAGGTTCCCAGATACGCAGTATTTT
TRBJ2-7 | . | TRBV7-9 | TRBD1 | CATTIDGTGGQYF | TGTGCCACCACGATTGACGGGACAGGAGGGCAGTACTTC
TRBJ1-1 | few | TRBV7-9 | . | CASSLVGGFGEAFF | TGTGCCAGCAGCTTAGTGGGGGGATTCGGTGAAGCTTTCTTT
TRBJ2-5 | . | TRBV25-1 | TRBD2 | CASSEFTSGRETQYF | TGTGCCAGCAGTGAATTTACTAGCGGGAGAGAGACCCAGTACTTC
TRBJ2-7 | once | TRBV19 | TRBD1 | CASTYGTGAVYEQYF | TGTGCCAGTACATACGGGACAGGGGCTGTCTACGAGCAGTACTTC
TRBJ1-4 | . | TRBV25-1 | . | CASSEPGRGVTNEKLFF | TGTGCCAGCAGTGAACCCGGCAGAGGAGTAACTAATGAAAAACTGTTTTTT
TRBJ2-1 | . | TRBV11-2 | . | CASSLAGPSSKEQFF | TGTGCCAGCAGCTTAGCCGGGCCTAGCAGCAAGGAGCAGTTCTTC
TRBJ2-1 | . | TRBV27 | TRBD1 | CASSLATGGAYNEQFF | TGTGCCAGCAGTTTAGCAACAGGGGGCGCCTACAATGAGCAGTTCTTC
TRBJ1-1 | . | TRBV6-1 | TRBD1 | CASGNRGATEAFF | TGTGCCAGCGGGAACAGGGGTGCCACTGAAGCTTTCTTT
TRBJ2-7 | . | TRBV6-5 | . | CASSSNDRVGEQYF | TGTGCCAGCAGTTCCAACGACCGGGTAGGCGAGCAGTACTTC
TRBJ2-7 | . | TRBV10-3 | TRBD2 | CAISPSGTGSYEQYF | TGTGCCATCAGCCCTAGCGGGACGGGCTCCTACGAGCAGTACTTC
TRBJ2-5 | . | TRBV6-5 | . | CASSYTRTSLETQYF | TGTGCCAGCAGTTACACCCGGACGAGCTTAGAGACCCAGTACTTC
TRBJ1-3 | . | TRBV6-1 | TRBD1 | CASSEFPGGNGNTIYF | TGTGCCAGCAGTGAATTCCCAGGGGGAAACGGAAACACCATATATTTT
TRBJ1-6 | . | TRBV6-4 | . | CASSTSPGGTPLHF | TGTGCCAGCAGTACGAGTCCTGGGGGTACACCCCTCCACTTT
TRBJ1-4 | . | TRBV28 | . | CASSEHRPTNEKLFF | TGTGCCAGCAGTGAACACCGACCAACTAATGAAAAACTGTTTTTT
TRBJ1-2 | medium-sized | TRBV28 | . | CASSPNYGYTF | TGTGCCAGCAGTCCCAACTATGGCTACACCTTC
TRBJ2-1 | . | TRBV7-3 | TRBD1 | CASSTRTGGRNEQFF | TGTGCCAGCAGCACCCGGACAGGGGGTAGGAATGAGCAGTTCTTC
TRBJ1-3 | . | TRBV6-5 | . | CASSYYGPVGGNTIYF | TGTGCCAGCAGTTACTACGGCCCCGTGGGGGGAAACACCATATATTTT
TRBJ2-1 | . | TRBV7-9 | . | CASSSVTDYNEQFF | TGTGCCAGCAGCTCTGTTACAGACTACAATGAGCAGTTCTTC
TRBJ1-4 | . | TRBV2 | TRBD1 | CASSPNLGTGGEKLFF | TGTGCCAGCAGTCCTAACCTCGGGACAGGGGGCGAAAAACTGTTTTTT
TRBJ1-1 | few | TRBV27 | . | CASSLLWGRDTEAFF | TGTGCCAGCAGTTTACTTTGGGGAAGGGACACTGAAGCTTTCTTT
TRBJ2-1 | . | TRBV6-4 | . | CASSEGRARYNEQFF | TGTGCCAGCAGTGAAGGGCGGGCCCGCTACAATGAGCAGTTCTTC
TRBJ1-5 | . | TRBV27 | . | CASSFTSVGGNQPQHF | TGTGCCAGCAGTTTCACGTCGGTCGGGGGCAATCAGCCCCAGCATTTT
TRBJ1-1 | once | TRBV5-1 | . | CASSLEEGQNTEAFF | TGCGCCAGCAGCTTGGAAGAGGGACAGAACACTGAAGCTTTCTTT
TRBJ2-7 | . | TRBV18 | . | CASSPQFEQYF | TGTGCCAGCTCACCTCAGTTCGAGCAGTACTTC
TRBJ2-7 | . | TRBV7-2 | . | CASSLFVGFTGGEQYF | TGTGCCAGCAGCTTATTTGTGGGATTTACTGGGGGCGAGCAGTACTTC
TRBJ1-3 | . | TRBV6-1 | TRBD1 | CASRQTGTGNTIYF | TGTGCCAGCAGGCAGACAGGGACCGGAAACACCATATATTTT
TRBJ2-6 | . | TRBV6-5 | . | CASSRTGANVLTF | TGTGCCAGCAGCAGGACAGGGGCCAACGTCCTGACTTTC
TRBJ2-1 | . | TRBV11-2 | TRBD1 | CASSRQGYDNEQFF | TGTGCCAGCAGCCGACAGGGATATGACAATGAGCAGTTCTTC
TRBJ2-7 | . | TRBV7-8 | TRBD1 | CASTRQGPFHEQYF | TGTGCCAGCACCCGACAGGGACCTTTCCACGAGCAGTACTTC
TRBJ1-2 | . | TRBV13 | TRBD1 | CASSLSDRDYGYTF | TGTGCCAGCAGCCTCTCGGACAGGGACTATGGCTACACCTTC